Below, 23 T cell receptor beta chains from the same sample are listed, as sequenced in a study of blood T cell repertoires in COVID-19. Clones were sequenced by immunoSEQ multiplex PCR, and TCRdb holds only the in-frame ones, with some missing. This sample has roughly 150,000 clones, with 84% found just once. Sequencing input: peripheral blood. These receptors were collected from a woman in her fifties or sixties with acute or convalescent COVID-19.

This chain connects TRBV18 to TRBJ1-5; TRBD1 matches 8 bases. Germline V gene data show CDR1 as KGHSH and CDR2 as LQKENI. V lost 2 bases, J lost 5 bases, and 5 bases stayed unmatched. The CDR3 has 15 residues. The CDR3 spells CASSPNRGEYQPQHF. In DNA, the CDR3 is TGTGCCAGCTCACCAAACAGGGGGGAGTATCAGCCCCAGCATTTT.

This clone was observed a handful of times. V usage is TRBV11-2 and J usage is TRBJ2-3; D is possibly TRBD1 (5 bases). The V end lost 2 bases, the J end lost 13 bases, and 16 bases lay between the germline ends. The CDR3 has 13 amino acids. Germline assignment: CDR1 SGHAT and CDR2 FQNNGV. The chain's CDR3 is CASSLRTGARKYF. CDR3 DNA: TGTGCCAGCAGCTTACGAACAGGCGCCAGGAAGTATTTT.

The chain uses TRBV3-1 (or the pseudogene TRBV3-2) and TRBJ2-7, with 7 bases aligning to TRBD1. Germline V gene sequence: CDR1 LGHDT, CDR2 YNNKEL (reference sequence). The CDR3 has 17 amino acids. V lost 7 bases and J lost 3; bases outside the gene matches: 18. Written as DNA, the CDR3 is TGTGCCAGCACCCAGCCGGGTCCCGGGACAGAGTACTACGAGCAGTACTTC. Its translation is CASTQPGPGTEYYEQYF.

J is TRBJ2-1 and V is TRBV13; 9 nucleotides line up with TRBD1. The CDR3 consists of 15 residues. Germline V gives CDR1 PRHDT, CDR2 FYEKMQ (reference sequence). Trimming removed 0 bases from V and 6 bases from J; junction bases left unmatched: 3. The CDR3 DNA follows: TGTGCCAGCAGCTTAGGGGACAGGGGTACCAATGAGCAGTTCTTC. This encodes CASSLGDRGTNEQFF.

The V and J genes are TRBV29-1 and TRBJ1-3; TRBD1 agrees at 10 bases. Per the germline V gene, CDR1 is SQVTM and CDR2 is ANQGSEA. The CDR3 length is 14 residues. V shed 4 bases and J 5 bases; nucleotides not matched to a gene: 5. CDR3: CSVGTGGSRNTIYF. CDR3 sequence (DNA): TGCAGCGTTGGGACAGGGGGATCGAGAAACACCATATATTTT.

This sequence joins TRBV28 and TRBJ1-1; weak D call: TRBD1 (5 bases). The CDR3 loop spans 14 amino acids. Germline V gives CDR1 MDHEN, CDR2 SYDVKM. The ends were cut back, 0 bases at V and 3 bases at J, with 8 bases in the middle. CDR3 bases: TGTGCCAGCAGTTTATGGGGGGGGTACACTGAAGCTTTCTTT. It yields the protein CASSLWGGYTEAFF.

This sequence joins TRBV19 and TRBJ2-5, with D possibly matching TRBD1 (5 bases). Trimming took off 3 bases at V and 5 bases at J, with 13 bases between the two ends. Germline values: CDR1 LNHDA, CDR2 SQIVND (reference sequence). The CDR3 runs to 14 residues. The CDR3, as DNA: TGTGCCAGTAGTATCCCAGGGATGGGGGAGACCCAGTACTTC. Its translation is CASSIPGMGETQYF.

This clone has only a few counts. The chain combines TRBV20-1 with TRBJ1-5; TRBD1 is a possible D gene (5 bases). The V gene lost 3 bases and the J gene lost 5 bases, with 11 bases spanning the gap. CDR1 is DFQATT, CDR2 SNEGSKA, per germline (reference sequence). This CDR3 spans 13 amino acids. For the CDR3, the DNA is TGCAGTGCTAGTCCAGGGTTGTATCAGCCCCAGCATTTT. This encodes CSASPGLYQPQHF.

The V gene is TRBV5-6, the J gene TRBJ2-7, with 7 bases matching TRBD1. Per germline, CDR1 SGHDT and CDR2 YYEEEE. The CDR3 runs 13 residues. J lost 2 bases, V lost 7 bases, and 6 bases had no gene match. The CDR3 DNA sequence: TGTGCCAGCGGGACAGTGTACCCCTACGAGCAGTACTTC. It specifies CASGTVYPYEQYF.

A single count supports this clone. This rearrangement joins TRBV11-2 to TRBJ2-2; D unresolved. Trimming pared 3 bases from V and 6 bases from J, leaving 2 bases between. In germline, CDR1 is SGHAT, CDR2 FQNNGV. CDR3 length: 11 residues. For the CDR3, the DNA is TGTGCCAGCAGCTTCGCCGGGGAGCTGTTTTTT. This sequence encodes CASSFAGELFF.

V gene TRBV27 combines with J gene TRBJ1-2; D ambiguous. The CDR3 totals 13 residues. CDR1 is MNHEY and CDR2 is SMNVEV in the germline V gene (reference sequence). Between the trimmed V and J ends, which lost 3 bases and 1 base, there was a span of 6 bases. The CDR3 is CASSLDFNYGYTF. DNA for the CDR3: TGTGCCAGCAGTTTGGACTTTAACTATGGCTACACCTTC.

V gene TRBV7-9 combines with J gene TRBJ1-1; D is possibly TRBD1 (5 bases). Trimming took off 1 base at V and 3 bases at J, with 12 bases between the two ends. The germline gives CDR1 SEHNR, CDR2 FQNEAQ (reference sequence). The CDR3 is made up of 15 amino acids. CDR3 in amino acids: CASSLENRIDTEAFF. DNA of the CDR3: TGTGCCAGCAGCTTAGAAAACAGGATTGACACTGAAGCTTTCTTT.

The J gene is TRBJ2-5, the V gene TRBV10-3; 10 nucleotides agree with TRBD1. From germline, CDR1 is ENHRY and CDR2 SYGVKD. Trimming took 5 bases from V and 5 from J; bases not matched to a gene: 20. This CDR3 has 19 residues. The CDR3 coding sequence is TGTGCCATCAGTAGAACATTGACAGGGGGCCCTTTGAATGGGGAGACCCAGTACTTC. Translating gives CAISRTLTGGPLNGETQYF.

In this sample, this clone turned up once. Within the sample, other DNA sequences also encode this same CDR3. The genes are TRBV4-3 and TRBJ1-6; 8 positions match TRBD1. Germline trimming cut 0 bases from V and 5 bases from J; bases unmatched to any gene: 9. The CDR3 runs to 18 residues. Germline lookup yields CDR1 LGHNA and CDR2 YSLEER. CDR3 in amino acids: CASSQERQGPSNNSPLHF. CDR3 DNA: TGCGCCAGCAGCCAAGAGCGACAGGGGCCTTCAAATAATTCACCCCTCCACTTT.

The chain uses TRBV18 and TRBJ1-3; 10 positions match TRBD1. The CDR3 sequence is 18 residues long. CDR1 and CDR2 (germline): KGHSH, LQKENI. V lost 6 bases, J lost 0 bases, and 11 bases stayed unmatched. Here the CDR3 DNA reads TGTGCCAGCTCGCCTATACCGGGACAGGGGAGCTCTGGAAACACCATATATTTT. Translated: CASSPIPGQGSSGNTIYF.

This clone was counted a few times. V gene TRBV9 combines with J gene TRBJ1-3, with 7 bases identical to TRBD1. The CDR3 runs to 18 residues. Trimming took 3 bases from V and 4 from J; bases not matched to a gene: 16. The V gene's germline CDR1 is SGDLS and CDR2 YYNGEE. DNA of the CDR3: TGTGCCAGCAGCGCCAGCCTCAAACAGGGGATGGAGGGAAACACCATATATTTT. This encodes CASSASLKQGMEGNTIYF.

The chain joins TRBV5-4 to TRBJ2-3; TRBD2 aligns across 9 bases. Germline CDR1 and CDR2: SGHNT and YYREEE (reference sequence). With V trimmed by 3 bases and J by 4 bases, 9 bases remained unmatched. The CDR3 extends over 16 amino acids. The CDR3 protein is CASSSPSGKEADTQYF. For the CDR3, the DNA is TGTGCCAGCAGCTCCCCTAGCGGGAAAGAAGCAGATACGCAGTATTTT.

This chain links TRBV28 with TRBJ2-7; 8 bases fit TRBD1. Per germline, CDR1 MDHEN and CDR2 SYDVKM. The junction had 11 bases not matched to a gene; V was cut back by 7 bases and J by 0 bases. The CDR3 sequence is 16 residues long. The CDR3 DNA follows: TGTGCCAGCACCTCGCAGGGGGCCCTATTCTCCTACGAGCAGTACTTC. It translates to CASTSQGALFSYEQYF.

This clone came up a few times. The V and J genes are TRBV5-4 and TRBJ1-1; D is undetermined. Germline lookup yields CDR1 SGHNT and CDR2 YYREEE (reference sequence). The CDR3 covers 16 residues. The V gene lost 0 bases and the J gene lost 0 bases, with 12 bases spanning the gap. In DNA, the CDR3 is TGTGCCAGCAGCTTGGGGGCCTCCCTAATGAACACTGAAGCTTTCTTT. Its translation is CASSLGASLMNTEAFF.

This sequence joins TRBV5-1 and TRBJ1-1; a possible D gene is TRBD1 (6 bases). Germline assignment: CDR1 SGHRS and CDR2 YFSETQ. The CDR3 is made up of 16 amino acids. Trimming removed 3 bases from V and 6 bases from J, with 21 bases in between. CDR3 amino acids: CASSSGRLGAYAEAFF. The DNA of the CDR3 is TGCGCCAGCAGCTCCGGACGCCTGGGGGCTTACGCTGAAGCTTTCTTT.

The chain recombines TRBV14 with TRBJ1-2; D is undetermined. Germline V gives CDR1 SGHDN, CDR2 FVKESK. This CDR3 is built from 14 residues. Trimming stripped 0 bases from V and 3 bases from J, with 8 bases between. The CDR3 region has the DNA TGTGCCAGCAGCCAAGATGGCACCCACTATGGCTACACCTTC. It is translated as CASSQDGTHYGYTF.

The V call is TRBV2, the J call TRBJ1-2, with no clear D. Germline lookup yields CDR1 SNHLY and CDR2 FYNNEI. The CDR3 has 13 residues. V lost 4 bases and J lost 0, with 6 bases in between. The CDR3 region is CASSGQTNYGYTF. The CDR3 DNA is TGTGCCAGCAGTGGGCAGACTAACTATGGCTACACCTTC.

This chain links TRBV2 with TRBJ1-2; 7 nucleotides line up with TRBD1. Germline lookup yields CDR1 SNHLY and CDR2 FYNNEI. The junction had 6 bases not matched to a gene; V was cut back by 3 bases and J by 2 bases. This CDR3 has 15 amino acids. CDR3 in amino acids: CASSDRGVVNYGYTF. CDR3 bases: TGTGCCAGCAGTGACAGGGGGGTAGTCAACTATGGCTACACCTTC.